This note documents a single T cell receptor beta chain sequence. Other DNA sequences within the sample encode an identical CDR3. Germline assignment: CDR1 LGHDT and CDR2 YNNKEL (reference sequence). The germline V and J ends were trimmed by 4 bases and 8 bases, with 11 bases remaining between them. The CDR3 sequence is 12 residues long. This entry is derived from a study of blood T cell repertoires in COVID-19. Sequencing used immunoSEQ multiplex PCR; TCRdb keeps in-frame clones, though not all of them. This sample carries approximately 260,000 clones, 89% of them seen once, and the ten largest clones take roughly 2.2%.

Specimen: peripheral blood. The gene calls are TRBV3-1 (or the pseudogene TRBV3-2) and TRBJ1-1; weak D call: TRBD1 (6 bases). This TCR was sampled from a middle-aged man with acute or convalescent COVID-19. This chain's CDR3 is CASSLGQLEAFF. The DNA for the CDR3 is TGTGCCAGCAGCCTCGGACAGTTAGAAGCTTTCTTT.